This passage covers 14 T cell receptor beta chains from one sample sequenced in a study of cytomegalovirus exposure and HLA in healthy donors. The data were produced by immunoSEQ multiplex PCR, yet TCRdb's version contains in-frame clones alone and is incomplete. This table has 250,000 to 300,000 clones, nearly 90% appearing once. Sequencing was carried out using PBMCs. The receptors stem from a woman aged 18-35 years in good health and CMV-seronegative.

The chain recombines TRBV5-1 with TRBJ2-5; 7 bases agree with TRBD2. V gave up 4 bases and J gave up 3 bases; unmatched junction bases: 6. The CDR3 totals 14 residues. The germline V gene has CDR1 SGHRS and CDR2 YFSETQ. CDR3 sequence (DNA): TGCGCCAGCAGCACTAGCGAGGGAGAAGAGACCCAGTACTTC. Encoded protein: CASSTSEGEETQYF.

The gene calls are TRBV2 and TRBJ2-1; D is possibly TRBD1 (5 bases). CDR1 and CDR2 (germline): SNHLY, FYNNEI. With 4 bases removed from V and 9 bases from J, the gap between germline ends came to 19 bases. The CDR3 length is 15 residues. The CDR3 nucleotides are TGTGCCAGCAGTGTGACAGCGCTAGGTGTGGGTGAGCAGTTCTTC. This codes for CASSVTALGVGEQFF.

The chain links TRBV6-1 to TRBJ2-5; 10 nucleotides align to TRBD2. CDR1 and CDR2 (germline): MNHNS, SASEGT. CDR3 length: 16 amino acids. The V and J ends lost 2 bases and 0 bases, in that order; junction bases with no gene match: 3. This CDR3 is CASSEITSGDQETQYF. CDR3 sequence (DNA): TGTGCCAGCAGTGAAATAACTAGCGGGGACCAAGAGACCCAGTACTTC.

The chain joins TRBV5-8 to TRBJ1-5, with 7 bases that match TRBD1. Unmatched junction bases numbered 6, after V lost 0 bases and J lost 6 bases. Germline V lookup: CDR1 SGHTS, CDR2 YDEGEE. CDR3 length: 15 amino acids. The CDR3 spells CASSLGRGLSQPQHF. The CDR3 region has the DNA TGTGCCAGCAGCTTGGGAAGGGGGCTTAGTCAGCCCCAGCATTTT. The full variable domain, with the rest looked up from reference TRBV5-8 and TRBJ1-5, is EAGVTQSPTHLIKTRGQQATLRCSPISGHTSVYWYQQALGLGLQFLLWYDEGEERNRGNFPPRFSGRQFPNYSSELNVNALELEDSALYLCASSLGRGLSQPQHFGDGTRLSIL.

The chain is built from TRBV28 and TRBJ1-5; 7 bases are shared with TRBD1. Looked up from germline, CDR1 is MDHEN and CDR2 is SYDVKM. The V segment lost 5 bases and the J segment 0 bases; nucleotides outside the gene matches: 10. The length of the CDR3 is 17 residues. This CDR3 reads CASSAMGGTDSNQPQHF. CDR3 bases: TGTGCCAGCAGTGCCATGGGCGGGACAGATAGCAATCAGCCCCAGCATTTT.

J is TRBJ2-3 and V is TRBV29-1, with a weak D call TRBD1 (5 bases). The germline gives CDR1 SQVTM, CDR2 ANQGSEA. This CDR3 contains 13 residues. Trimming cost V 3 bases and J 6 bases, with 13 bases left between them. The CDR3 is CSVEQQGVDTQYF. CDR3 in DNA: TGCAGCGTTGAGCAGCAGGGTGTGGATACGCAGTATTTT.

J is TRBJ2-1 and V is TRBV11-2; 9 bases fit TRBD1. Trimming removed 5 bases from V and 2 bases from J; junction bases left unmatched: 7. The CDR3 spans 16 residues. The germline CDR1 and CDR2 sequences are SGHAT and FQNNGV. The chain's CDR3 is CASSGFRDRAYNEQFF. In nucleotides, the CDR3 is TGTGCCAGCAGCGGCTTCCGGGACAGGGCCTACAATGAGCAGTTCTTC.

The chain joins TRBV7-6 to TRBJ2-7, with no clear D. Trimming stripped 5 bases from V and 5 bases from J, with 7 bases between. CDR3 length: 11 amino acids. Germline V gives CDR1 SGHVS, CDR2 FNYEAQ. CDR3 DNA sequence: TGTGCCAGCAGCATTCGAGACGAGCAGTACTTC. It codes for CASSIRDEQYF.

CDR3 bases: TGTGCCAGCAGCCAATACGGGTGGGATGAGCAGTTCTTC. Translating it yields CASSQYGWDEQFF. The gene calls are TRBV16 and TRBJ2-1; D remains unclear. Germline V gene data show CDR1 as KGHSY and CDR2 as FQNENV. This CDR3 comprises 13 residues. Deletions cut 1 base from V and 8 bases from J, with 9 bases between. Filled out from reference TRBV16 and TRBJ2-1, the complete variable domain reads GEEVAQTPKHLVRGEGQKAKLYCAPIKGHSYVFWYQQVLKNEFKFLISFQNENVFDETGMPKERFSAKCLPNSPCSLEIQATKLEDSAVYFCASSQYGWDEQFFGPGTRLTVL.

The V call is TRBV29-1, the J call TRBJ2-1, with D possibly TRBD2 on 5 matching bases. The germline V gene has CDR1 SQVTM and CDR2 ANQGSEA. The germline V and J ends were trimmed by 5 bases and 1 base, with 18 bases remaining between them. This CDR3 contains 16 residues. CDR3 amino acids: CSVFASPGNSYNEQFF. CDR3 bases: TGCAGCGTTTTTGCCTCCCCGGGGAATTCCTACAATGAGCAGTTCTTC.

This clone was seen a handful of times. V usage is TRBV7-3 and J usage is TRBJ2-7; 9 bases line up with TRBD2. CDR1 SGHTA and CDR2 FQGTGA come from the germline V gene. The CDR3 covers 15 residues. V lost 2 bases to trimming and J lost 3 bases; unmatched junction nucleotides: 5. The CDR3 protein is CASSLSASGDYEQYF. The CDR3 bases are TGTGCCAGCAGCTTATCGGCTAGCGGGGACTACGAGCAGTACTTC.

This clone is a singleton in its sample. This sequence joins TRBV15 and TRBJ2-7; 12 bases are a match to TRBD2. There are 16 residues in the CDR3. Trimming cost V 3 bases and J 2 bases; bases outside gene matches: 5. The germline gives CDR1 LNHNV, CDR2 YYDKDF (reference sequence). In DNA form, the CDR3 reads TGTGCCACCAGCAGGACTAGCGGGGGCCCGACCTACGAGCAGTACTTC. It codes for CATSRTSGGPTYEQYF.

This rearrangement joins TRBV5-4 to TRBJ2-7; TRBD1 might be the D (6 bases). Trimming cost V 0 bases and J 0 bases, with 10 bases left between them. The CDR3 extends over 15 amino acids. CDR1 SGHNT and CDR2 YYREEE come from the germline V gene (reference sequence). CDR3: CASSLGGTSSYEQYF. CDR3 bases: TGTGCCAGCAGCTTGGGGGGGACATCCTCCTACGAGCAGTACTTC.

The CDR3 sequence: CASSLASAGNTYEQYF. As DNA, the CDR3 is TGTGCCAGCAGCTTAGCCTCGGCGGGTAACACCTACGAGCAGTACTTC. The chain couples TRBV7-2 to TRBJ2-7; D might be TRBD2 (5 bases). CDR1 is SGHTA and CDR2 is FQGNSA in the germline V gene. Trimming cost V 0 bases and J 2 bases, with 14 bases left between them. The CDR3 sequence is 16 residues long.